The rows below give T cell receptor beta chains drawn from one sample of a study of OX40 agonist ivuxolimab in advanced cancers. Only in-frame clones appear in the TCRdb table, and some are missing; sequencing was by immunoSEQ multiplex PCR. The sample yields about 78,000 clones, roughly nine tenths seen once. The material was CD4+ or CD8+ T cells sorted from blood, obtained in a trial of the OX40 agonist ivuxolimab. Receptors originate from an adult with an advanced solid tumor such as melanoma, head and neck, liver or kidney cancer. Both conserved end residues are part of each CDR3. D genes are given only for firm matches. Some rows have no size entry. The others give once, few or many, or a class for an expanded clone.

d_gene,v_gene,abundance,j_gene,CDR3nt,CDR3aa
.,TRBV7-7,.,TRBJ2-5,TGTGCTAGCAGCTTAAGGGACGAGACCCAGTACTTC,CASSLRDETQYF
.,TRBV28,.,TRBJ2-7,TGTGCCAGCAGTCGTAGGGGTGGCCTTTACTCCTACGAGCAGTACTTC,CASSRRGGLYSYEQYF
.,TRBV29-1,.,TRBJ2-7,TGCAGCGTTCAAGGACAAACCTACGAGCAGTACTTC,CSVQGQTYEQYF
TRBD1,TRBV6-5,once,TRBJ1-3,TGTGCCAGCAGTTACGGGACAGCCAGAGGAAACACCATATATTTT,CASSYGTARGNTIYF
.,TRBV2,.,TRBJ2-3,TGTGCCAGCAGGATTACAGGGCTTAGCACAGATACGCAGTATTTT,CASRITGLSTDTQYF
.,TRBV19,.,TRBJ1-2,TGTGCCAGTACTTCGAATCCGGGGGGTGGCTACACCTTC,CASTSNPGGGYTF
.,TRBV27,.,TRBJ2-6,TGTGCCAGCAGTTACTGGACTGCGGTGAGCTCTGGGGCCAACGTCCTGACTTTC,CASSYWTAVSSGANVLTF
.,TRBV14,.,TRBJ1-1,TGTGCCAGCAGCCAAGCTCGCTCTGGCACTGAAGCTTTCTTT,CASSQARSGTEAFF
.,TRBV6-1,.,TRBJ2-1,TGTGCCAGCAGTGAGGCTAGTTATTACCATGAGCAGTTCTTC,CASSEASYYHEQFF
TRBD1,TRBV15,.,TRBJ1-2,TGTGCCACCAGCCCAGGGGGGGGGTATGTCTATGGCTACACCTTC,CATSPGGGYVYGYTF
.,TRBV5-8,.,TRBJ2-7,TGTGCCAGCAGCTTGGGAGTTCGGGTTAAGGGCTCCCGCGGTCACGAGCAGTACTTC,CASSLGVRVKGSRGHEQYF
.,TRBV30,.,TRBJ1-1,TGTGCCTGGAGTCGGGGGACGAACACTGAAGCTTTCTTT,CAWSRGTNTEAFF
.,TRBV19,.,TRBJ2-7,TGTGCCAGTTCTACTTACTTCAGTGGTTCGTACGAGCAGTACTTC,CASSTYFSGSYEQYF
.,TRBV18,.,TRBJ2-5,TGTGCCAGCTCACCACCTTTCCAAGGCGAGACCCAGTACTTC,CASSPPFQGETQYF
TRBD1,TRBV6-6,.,TRBJ2-7,TGTGCCAGCAGTTACCCGGGACAGGGGGGGGACGAGCAGTACTTC,CASSYPGQGGDEQYF
TRBD2,TRBV10-3,.,TRBJ2-7,TGTGCCATCAGTGAGGCCCTGACTAGCGGGACCCCCTACGAGCAGTACTTC,CAISEALTSGTPYEQYF
TRBD1,TRBV5-1,.,TRBJ1-1,TGCGCCAGCAGCACACGACAGGGGAACACTGAAGCTTTCTTT,CASSTRQGNTEAFF
TRBD1,TRBV5-1,.,TRBJ2-2,TGCGCCAGCAGCTTGGCAGGGGGAAACACCGGGGAGCTGTTTTTT,CASSLAGGNTGELFF
.,TRBV27,.,TRBJ1-3,TGTGCCAGCAGTTTAGGGGCACGGGTGGCCTCTGGAAACACCATATATTTT,CASSLGARVASGNTIYF
TRBD1,TRBV28,.,TRBJ1-3,TGTGCCACCTCGGACAGGGCTGGAAACACCATATATTTT,CATSDRAGNTIYF
.,TRBV5-1,.,TRBJ2-1,TGCGCCAGCAGCTTGTATGGGTCTTGGGGGGGCTTTTTACACAATGAGCAGTTCTTC,CASSLYGSWGGFLHNEQFF
.,TRBV11-2,.,TRBJ1-6,TGTGCCAGCAGCTTAGTAGGTTCACCCCTCCACTTT,CASSLVGSPLHF